This T cell receptor beta chain was captured in a study of blood T cell repertoires in COVID-19. Study-wide background: The cDNA or gDNA used as material had been derived from T cells, B-cell-depleted T cells, or PBMCs.

Only in-frame clones appear in the TCRdb table, and some are missing; sequencing was by immunoSEQ multiplex PCR. The sample lists 150,000 to 200,000 clones, about 81% occurring once. CDR3 size: 13 residues. The germline gives CDR1 LNHNV, CDR2 YYDKDF (reference sequence). V lost 3 bases to trimming and J lost 4 bases, with 9 bases between them. Source material: peripheral blood. The gene calls are TRBV15 and TRBJ1-1; no reliable D call. The source of this sequence is a human donor in a cohort sampled during active COVID-19. The CDR3 is CATSRGAGTEAFF. The DNA for the CDR3 is TGTGCCACCAGCAGGGGCGCCGGCACTGAAGCTTTCTTT.